The present T cell receptor beta chain was sequenced within a study of cytomegalovirus exposure and HLA in healthy donors. Study as a whole: Of the donors genotyped, 300 to 500 in all, about 76% fell in the Caucasian-associated ancestry cluster. Study results and caveats: A later analysis found most CMV-associated TCR beta chains apparently HLA-restricted.

PCR used 60 Vbeta primers and 13 Jbeta primers. The assay was immunoSEQ multiplex PCR, and TCRdb's table has in-frame clones only and misses some. The table includes roughly 55,000 clones, roughly four fifths detected once. Per the germline V gene, CDR1 is MGHDK and CDR2 is SYGVNS. CDR3 size: 17 residues. The trim removed 3 bases at V and 5 bases at J, leaving 13 bases unmatched. A note on this clone: As yet, its antigen is unknown.

The sequence came from a boy aged 10-17 years in good health and CMV-seropositive. Sequenced sample: PBMCs. This chain connects TRBV25-1 to TRBJ2-7; 10 bases align to TRBD1. CDR3 nucleotide sequence: TGTGCCAGCAGTGACCCCTCCGGGACAGGGGTTCGCGACGAGCAGTACTTC. The encoded protein is CASSDPSGTGVRDEQYF.